The rows below give T cell receptor beta chains drawn from one sample of a study of CD8+ T cells in alopecia areata. Generated by immunoSEQ multiplex PCR, the TCRdb table keeps only in-frame clones and is missing some. The sample lists about 140,000 clones, around 87% occurring once. Material: CD8+ T cells sorted from blood, obtained at week 4, from a patient treated with tofacitinib. The source of these receptors is a human donor with alopecia areata. Each CDR3 is given with its conserved first and last residue. The D gene is left open where the match is weak. Some rows have no size entry. The others give once, few or many, or a class for an expanded clone.

TRBV27,-,TRBJ1-5,-,CASSLNALFWPQHF,TGTGCCAGCAGTCTTAACGCACTCTTTTGGCCCCAGCATTTT
TRBV4-1,TRBD1,TRBJ2-1,-,CASSPEGAGSYNEQFF,TGCGCCAGCAGCCCTGAGGGGGCAGGATCCTACAATGAGCAGTTCTTC
TRBV7-9,-,TRBJ2-7,-,CASSPRDGPYEQYF,TGTGCCAGCAGCCCTCGGGACGGACCCTACGAGCAGTACTTC
TRBV9,TRBD2,TRBJ2-1,-,CASSVSGRVNEQFF,TGTGCCAGCAGCGTCTCCGGGAGGGTCAATGAGCAGTTCTTC
TRBV19,-,TRBJ2-7,-,CASSAGAVYEQYF,TGTGCCTCCTCCGCCGGGGCCGTCTACGAGCAGTACTTC
TRBV7-6,TRBD1,TRBJ2-7,few,CASSVFQGAGYEQYF,TGTGCCAGCAGCGTCTTCCAGGGGGCGGGATACGAGCAGTACTTC
TRBV6-5,-,TRBJ1-2,-,CASSYYICRGVYGYTF,TGTGCCAGCAGTTACTACATTTGCAGGGGCGTCTATGGCTACACCTTC
TRBV27,TRBD1,TRBJ2-7,-,CASSYRGRSYEQYF,TGTGCCAGCAGTTACAGGGGGAGAAGCTACGAGCAGTACTTC
TRBV11-2,TRBD1,TRBJ2-1,-,CASSLAYRDRVYNEQFF,TGTGCCAGCAGCTTAGCATACCGGGACAGGGTTTACAATGAGCAGTTCTTC
TRBV27,-,TRBJ1-4,-,CASSSSGTNEKLFF,TGTGCCAGCAGTTCCTCCGGGACTAATGAAAAACTGTTTTTT
TRBV6-5,-,TRBJ2-2,few,CASSYENTGELFF,TGTGCCAGCAGTTATGAGAACACCGGGGAGCTGTTTTTT
TRBV27,-,TRBJ2-7,-,CASSSRGPYEQYF,TGTGCCAGCAGTTCGCGGGGTCCCTACGAGCAGTACTTC
TRBV27,TRBD2,TRBJ2-7,once,CASSTKGGLAWSYEQYF,TGTGCCAGCAGTACAAAAGGGGGACTAGCGTGGAGCTACGAGCAGTACTTC
TRBV7-2,-,TRBJ2-3,-,CASSLLTGTDTQYF,TGTGCCAGCAGCCTCTTGACAGGCACAGATACGCAGTATTTT
TRBV27,-,TRBJ1-5,few,CASSLSFNREPQHF,TGTGCCAGCAGTTTATCCTTTAATCGAGAGCCCCAGCATTTT
TRBV7-3,-,TRBJ2-1,once,CASSLTAPSYNEQFF,TGTGCCAGCAGCTTAACGGCGCCCTCCTACAATGAGCAGTTCTTC
TRBV30,-,TRBJ2-1,-,CAWIGQGTNIPHNEQFF,TGTGCCTGGATCGGCCAGGGGACTAACATACCACACAATGAGCAGTTCTTC
TRBV27,-,TRBJ2-5,-,CASSHWAQGQETQYF,TGTGCCAGCAGCCATTGGGCGCAAGGACAAGAGACCCAGTACTTC
TRBV27,-,TRBJ1-5,-,CATRTGIDQPQHF,TGTGCCACCCGAACAGGGATTGATCAGCCCCAGCATTTT
TRBV5-1,-,TRBJ2-1,-,CASSLRLPTYNEQFF,TGCGCCAGCAGCTTGAGACTACCTACCTACAATGAGCAGTTCTTC
TRBV29-1,TRBD2,TRBJ2-3,-,CSVVGLAGAVPTDTQYF,TGCAGCGTCGTAGGCCTAGCGGGAGCAGTCCCCACAGATACGCAGTATTTT
TRBV7-9,-,TRBJ2-4,-,CASSFRDVWENIQYF,TGTGCCAGCAGCTTTAGGGATGTCTGGGAAAACATTCAGTACTTC
TRBV29-1,TRBD2,TRBJ2-1,-,CSGKAGAYNEQFF,TGCAGCGGGAAAGCGGGAGCGTACAATGAGCAGTTCTTC
TRBV27,-,TRBJ2-3,-,CASSFATTDTQYF,TGTGCCAGCAGTTTCGCAACCACAGATACGCAGTATTTT
TRBV7-9,-,TRBJ1-1,-,CASSSPDRGSEAFF,TGTGCCAGCAGCTCGCCGGACAGAGGGTCGGAAGCTTTCTTT
TRBV2,TRBD2,TRBJ2-1,-,CASSRTSGGLNEQFF,TGTGCCAGCAGCAGGACTAGCGGGGGGTTAAATGAGCAGTTCTTC
TRBV29-1,-,TRBJ2-5,-,CSVEGQGEETQYF,TGCAGCGTTGAGGGGCAGGGAGAGGAGACCCAGTACTTC
TRBV6-5,TRBD1,TRBJ2-7,-,CASSLQGEYYEQYF,TGTGCCAGCAGTTTACAGGGGGAATACTACGAGCAGTACTTC
TRBV6-1,-,TRBJ2-7,-,CASSEFVGTYEQYF,TGTGCCAGCAGTGAATTTGTGGGAACCTACGAGCAGTACTTC
TRBV6-1,TRBD1,TRBJ2-1,-,CASIRTGGAYNEQFF,TGTGCCAGCATACGGACAGGGGGCGCGTACAATGAGCAGTTCTTC
TRBV7-9,-,TRBJ2-5,-,CASSSVQETQYF,TGTGCCAGCAGCTCCGTACAAGAGACCCAGTACTTC